These T cell receptor beta chains were read from a single sample in a study of shared clonotypes between healthy human individuals. The protocol was immunoSEQ multiplex PCR, while the TCRdb copy is restricted to in-frame clones and leaves out a portion. The table has about 1.5 million clones, around 98% seen once. Sample: naive CD4+ T cells sorted from blood. The receptors derive from a man aged 25 to 40 in good health. CDR3s include the opening cysteine and the closing phenylalanine or tryptophan. Fields, in order: clone size, J gene, V gene, D gene, CDR3 DNA, CDR3 protein. A D gene is named only where the DNA matches it firmly. Where a row states a size, it is once, few, many or the class of an expanded clone; other rows omit it.

clone size: -; J gene: TRBJ2-2; V gene: TRBV11-3; D gene: TRBD2; CDR3 DNA: TGTGCCAGCAGACCCCGGACTAGCGGTTTCACCGGGGAGCTGTTTTTT; CDR3 protein: CASRPRTSGFTGELFF
clone size: -; J gene: TRBJ2-7; V gene: TRBV7-3; D gene: -; CDR3 DNA: TGTGCCAGCAGCCGGGACATGTGGGGCGAGCAGTACTTC; CDR3 protein: CASSRDMWGEQYF
clone size: -; J gene: TRBJ2-3; V gene: TRBV19; D gene: -; CDR3 DNA: TGTGCCAGTAGTACAGTCGGTAGCGGAGCCGCCACAGATACGCAGTATTTT; CDR3 protein: CASSTVGSGAATDTQYF
clone size: once; J gene: TRBJ1-1; V gene: TRBV10-3; D gene: -; CDR3 DNA: TGTGCCATCAGTGAGTCGCGGGGGATTACTGAAGCTTTCTTT; CDR3 protein: CAISESRGITEAFF
clone size: -; J gene: TRBJ2-5; V gene: TRBV7-9; D gene: TRBD2; CDR3 DNA: TGTGCCAGCAGCTTAGTGTTGGCGGGGGATGAGACCCAGTACTTC; CDR3 protein: CASSLVLAGDETQYF
clone size: -; J gene: TRBJ2-1; V gene: TRBV20-1; D gene: -; CDR3 DNA: TGCAGTGTCCAGGGTGGTCGGTTCTTC; CDR3 protein: CSVQGGRFF
clone size: -; J gene: TRBJ1-2; V gene: TRBV4-3; D gene: -; CDR3 DNA: TGCGCCAGCAGCCACAAACAGGGTTCGGGAGGCTACACCTTC; CDR3 protein: CASSHKQGSGGYTF
clone size: -; J gene: TRBJ1-5; V gene: TRBV4-3; D gene: -; CDR3 DNA: TGCGCCAGCAGCCAAGACGTTGTTCCTCCCAATCAGCCCCAGCATTTT; CDR3 protein: CASSQDVVPPNQPQHF
clone size: -; J gene: TRBJ2-1; V gene: TRBV5-1; D gene: -; CDR3 DNA: TGCGCCAGCAGCTTGGCCGCGGGCCCCGCGGACTACAATGAGCAGTTCTTC; CDR3 protein: CASSLAAGPADYNEQFF
clone size: -; J gene: TRBJ2-3; V gene: TRBV6-1; D gene: TRBD1; CDR3 DNA: TGTGCCAGCAGTGAATGGGGGACAGGGTCTTTTGCGCAGTATTTT; CDR3 protein: CASSEWGTGSFAQYF
clone size: -; J gene: TRBJ2-7; V gene: TRBV5-4; D gene: -; CDR3 DNA: TGTGCCAGCAGTCCGGGGGGGGACAGAACCTACGAGCAGTACTTC; CDR3 protein: CASSPGGDRTYEQYF
clone size: -; J gene: TRBJ2-7; V gene: TRBV7-3; D gene: -; CDR3 DNA: TGTGCCAGCAGCTTAACCCAGGGCCCCTACGAGCAGTACTTC; CDR3 protein: CASSLTQGPYEQYF
clone size: once; J gene: TRBJ2-5; V gene: TRBV18; D gene: -; CDR3 DNA: TGTGCCAGCTCACCACCCCTAGGGGAGACCCAGTACTTC; CDR3 protein: CASSPPLGETQYF
clone size: -; J gene: TRBJ1-2; V gene: TRBV7-9; D gene: -; CDR3 DNA: TGTGCCAGCAGCTTAGAATGGTCACGGGCGGCCTATGGCTACACCTTC; CDR3 protein: CASSLEWSRAAYGYTF
clone size: -; J gene: TRBJ2-6; V gene: TRBV5-1; D gene: -; CDR3 DNA: TGCGCCAGCAGCTTGGCATGGCAACAAACCTCTGGGGCCAACGTCCTGACTTTC; CDR3 protein: CASSLAWQQTSGANVLTF
clone size: -; J gene: TRBJ1-2; V gene: TRBV6-1; D gene: -; CDR3 DNA: TGTGCCAGCAGAGAGACAGGATTAGATGGCTACACCTTC; CDR3 protein: CASRETGLDGYTF
clone size: -; J gene: TRBJ2-7; V gene: TRBV28; D gene: -; CDR3 DNA: TGTGCCAGCACCACACGGAAACAGGGAGGCTACGAGCAGTACTTC; CDR3 protein: CASTTRKQGGYEQYF
clone size: -; J gene: TRBJ1-2; V gene: TRBV19; D gene: -; CDR3 DNA: TGTGCCAGTAGTATAGCTTTTTTAGGGACCTATGGCTACACCTTC; CDR3 protein: CASSIAFLGTYGYTF
clone size: -; J gene: TRBJ2-5; V gene: TRBV5-1; D gene: TRBD1; CDR3 DNA: TGCGCCAGCAGCCAGCCTGACAGGGACAACGGGGAGACCCAGTACTTC; CDR3 protein: CASSQPDRDNGETQYF
clone size: -; J gene: TRBJ2-3; V gene: TRBV2; D gene: -; CDR3 DNA: TGTGCCAGCAAGCTCTGGACAGATGGGGCAGATACGCAGTATTTT; CDR3 protein: CASKLWTDGADTQYF
clone size: -; J gene: TRBJ2-3; V gene: TRBV9; D gene: TRBD2; CDR3 DNA: TGTGCCAGCAGCGTAGGCGGGGGACTCGAGTATTTT; CDR3 protein: CASSVGGGLEYF
clone size: -; J gene: TRBJ2-7; V gene: TRBV4-3; D gene: -; CDR3 DNA: TGCGCCAGCAGCCAAGATCCCAGGGGCTCCTACGAGCAGTACTTC; CDR3 protein: CASSQDPRGSYEQYF
clone size: -; J gene: TRBJ2-7; V gene: TRBV28; D gene: -; CDR3 DNA: TGTGCCAGCAGTTTGCCGGGGACGGGGGACTACGAGCAGTACTTC; CDR3 protein: CASSLPGTGDYEQYF
clone size: -; J gene: TRBJ2-1; V gene: TRBV18; D gene: -; CDR3 DNA: TGTGCCAGCTCCCGGGGGCAGGGGTGGACGAACAATGAGCAGTTCTTC; CDR3 protein: CASSRGQGWTNNEQFF
clone size: -; J gene: TRBJ2-7; V gene: TRBV27; D gene: TRBD1; CDR3 DNA: TGTGCCAGCAGTATACAGGGGCCCTACGAGCAGTACTTC; CDR3 protein: CASSIQGPYEQYF
clone size: -; J gene: TRBJ1-2; V gene: TRBV28; D gene: -; CDR3 DNA: TGTGCCAGCAGTTTTCGAGGGGGTAATTATGGCTACACCTTC; CDR3 protein: CASSFRGGNYGYTF
clone size: -; J gene: TRBJ1-5; V gene: TRBV18; D gene: -; CDR3 DNA: TGTGCCAGCTCACCACAGGGCGGTGGGAGCAATCAGCCCCAGCATTTT; CDR3 protein: CASSPQGGGSNQPQHF
clone size: once; J gene: TRBJ2-3; V gene: TRBV15; D gene: TRBD1; CDR3 DNA: TGTGCCACCAGCAGAAAGACAGGGTCCGTCAGACCAGATACGCAGTATTTT; CDR3 protein: CATSRKTGSVRPDTQYF
clone size: -; J gene: TRBJ1-5; V gene: TRBV19; D gene: TRBD1; CDR3 DNA: TGTGCCAGTACTGGGACAGGGGGCCCCTATCAGCCCCAGCATTTT; CDR3 protein: CASTGTGGPYQPQHF
clone size: -; J gene: TRBJ2-7; V gene: TRBV10-3; D gene: TRBD2; CDR3 DNA: TGTGCCATCAGCCTACATCGGACTAGCGGGAAATCCGAGCAGTACTTC; CDR3 protein: CAISLHRTSGKSEQYF
clone size: -; J gene: TRBJ2-2; V gene: TRBV11-2; D gene: -; CDR3 DNA: TGTGCCAGCAGCCACGGGGCCGACGGCACCGGGGAGCTGTTTTTT; CDR3 protein: CASSHGADGTGELFF
clone size: -; J gene: TRBJ2-3; V gene: TRBV28; D gene: -; CDR3 DNA: TGTGCCAGCAGCGAGGTAGCTGATACGCAGTATTTT; CDR3 protein: CASSEVADTQYF
clone size: -; J gene: TRBJ2-2; V gene: TRBV5-1; D gene: TRBD2; CDR3 DNA: TGCGCCAGCAGGGATAGCGGGAGTGGTGACACCGGGGAGCTGTTTTTT; CDR3 protein: CASRDSGSGDTGELFF
clone size: -; J gene: TRBJ1-4; V gene: TRBV28; D gene: -; CDR3 DNA: TGTGCCAGCAGCCAGAGTAATACTAATGAAAAACTGTTTTTT; CDR3 protein: CASSQSNTNEKLFF
clone size: -; J gene: TRBJ1-4; V gene: TRBV2; D gene: -; CDR3 DNA: TGTGCCAACACCGGGACCGGTTCAACTAATGAAAAACTGTTTTTT; CDR3 protein: CANTGTGSTNEKLFF
clone size: -; J gene: TRBJ1-5; V gene: TRBV19; D gene: -; CDR3 DNA: TGTGCCAGTAAACACCCTTTGAGCAATCAGCCCCAGCATTTT; CDR3 protein: CASKHPLSNQPQHF
clone size: -; J gene: TRBJ1-3; V gene: TRBV28; D gene: -; CDR3 DNA: TGTGCCAGCACCCCGCCGGGGCGAGGGGGAAACACCATATATTTT; CDR3 protein: CASTPPGRGGNTIYF
clone size: -; J gene: TRBJ2-7; V gene: TRBV20-1; D gene: -; CDR3 DNA: TGCAGTGCTAGAGATAGAGGGGAGCAGTACTTC; CDR3 protein: CSARDRGEQYF
clone size: -; J gene: TRBJ2-3; V gene: TRBV7-6; D gene: TRBD2; CDR3 DNA: TGTGCCAGCAGCTTAAGGGTTGGACTAGCGGGATCAACAGCTAGCACAGATACGCAGTATTTT; CDR3 protein: CASSLRVGLAGSTASTDTQYF
clone size: -; J gene: TRBJ1-1; V gene: TRBV19; D gene: TRBD1; CDR3 DNA: TGTGCCAGTAGCCAAATCGGGACAGGACAAACAGCTTTCTTT; CDR3 protein: CASSQIGTGQTAFF
clone size: -; J gene: TRBJ1-1; V gene: TRBV6-5; D gene: -; CDR3 DNA: TGTGCCAGCAGTTACCGGGGACCTGGCGACACTGAAGCTTTCTTT; CDR3 protein: CASSYRGPGDTEAFF
clone size: -; J gene: TRBJ2-5; V gene: TRBV19; D gene: -; CDR3 DNA: TGTGCCAGTAGTATCCACGGTGGGAGGGGGCAAGAGACCCAGTACTTC; CDR3 protein: CASSIHGGRGQETQYF
clone size: -; J gene: TRBJ2-7; V gene: TRBV13; D gene: -; CDR3 DNA: TGTGCCAGCAGCTTCTTTTTAGGCCGCTCCTACGAGCAGTACTTC; CDR3 protein: CASSFFLGRSYEQYF
clone size: -; J gene: TRBJ2-3; V gene: TRBV19; D gene: TRBD2; CDR3 DNA: TGTGCCAGTAGGGATCTAGCGGGAGCGGCAGATACGCAGTATTTT; CDR3 protein: CASRDLAGAADTQYF
clone size: -; J gene: TRBJ1-1; V gene: TRBV5-4; D gene: TRBD1; CDR3 DNA: TGTGCCAGCAGCAGGGGACAGGGGGGTAACACTGAAGCTTTCTTT; CDR3 protein: CASSRGQGGNTEAFF
clone size: -; J gene: TRBJ2-7; V gene: TRBV2; D gene: TRBD1; CDR3 DNA: TGTGCCAGCAGTGAATGGGACAGGGCGAGCAACGAGCAGTACTTC; CDR3 protein: CASSEWDRASNEQYF
clone size: -; J gene: TRBJ1-5; V gene: TRBV21-1; D gene: -; CDR3 DNA: TGTGCCAGCAGCAAAGGGGGTCCAGGCGGCATCAGTCCGCCCCAGCATTTT; CDR3 protein: CASSKGGPGGISPPQHF
clone size: few; J gene: TRBJ1-1; V gene: TRBV6-1; D gene: -; CDR3 DNA: TGTGCCAGCAGCGACGGGATGAACACTGAAGCTTTCTTT; CDR3 protein: CASSDGMNTEAFF
clone size: -; J gene: TRBJ2-7; V gene: TRBV11-2; D gene: TRBD1; CDR3 DNA: TGTGCCAGCAGTTCCGGGACAGGTAACTACGAGCAGTACTTC; CDR3 protein: CASSSGTGNYEQYF
clone size: -; J gene: TRBJ2-3; V gene: TRBV6-4; D gene: TRBD2; CDR3 DNA: TGTGCCAGCACCCTAAGCGGGAGAGTATCAGATACGCAGTATTTT; CDR3 protein: CASTLSGRVSDTQYF
clone size: -; J gene: TRBJ2-3; V gene: TRBV4-3; D gene: TRBD1; CDR3 DNA: TGCGCCAGCAGCCAATCGGCCTTACAGACAGGGTTAGTCATGGGTACGCAGTATTTT; CDR3 protein: CASSQSALQTGLVMGTQYF
clone size: -; J gene: TRBJ2-5; V gene: TRBV7-2; D gene: TRBD1; CDR3 DNA: TGTGCCAGCAGCTCCCAGGGGGTACCCGATAGGTGGGAGACCCAGTACTTC; CDR3 protein: CASSSQGVPDRWETQYF
clone size: many; J gene: TRBJ1-2; V gene: TRBV5-8; D gene: -; CDR3 DNA: TGTGCCAGCAGCTTGGAGGATGTCTATGGCTACACCTTC; CDR3 protein: CASSLEDVYGYTF